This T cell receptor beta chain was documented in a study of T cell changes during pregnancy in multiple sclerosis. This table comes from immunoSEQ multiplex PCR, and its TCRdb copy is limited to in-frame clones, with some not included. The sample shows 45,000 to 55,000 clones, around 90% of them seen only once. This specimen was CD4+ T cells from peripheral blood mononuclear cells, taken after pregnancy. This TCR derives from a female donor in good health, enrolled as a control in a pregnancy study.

The CDR3 is CSVVALHTANYGYTF. In nucleotides, the CDR3 is TGCAGCGTTGTCGCTCTCCATACAGCTAACTATGGCTACACCTTC. This sequence joins TRBV29-1 and TRBJ1-2; D gene uncertain. Germline lookup yields CDR1 SQVTM and CDR2 ANQGSEA. V was cut by 4 bases and J by 0 bases, with 15 bases left in between. The CDR3 covers 15 residues.